These T cell receptor beta chains were read from a single sample in a study of early T cells in non-severe SARS-CoV-2 infection. TCRdb independently ran MiXCR on the 5' RACE reads; one entry per CDR3 protein. The table shows around 27,000 distinct CDR3 sequences, with 9.5% to 10% occurring only once. The sample was whole blood. These receptors all stem from an adult who was a healthcare worker with PCR-confirmed SARS-CoV-2 infection or an uninfected control (not recorded which). Both conserved end residues are part of each CDR3. A D gene is named only where the DNA matches it firmly. A row's size may be missing; if present it is once, few, many or a size class.

CDR3 length	clone size	J gene	V gene	D gene	CDR3 DNA	CDR3 protein
15	many	TRBJ2-1	TRBV11-2	TRBD2	TGTGCCAGCAGCTCAGGACTAGCGGCGAACAATGAGCAGTTCTTC	CASSSGLAANNEQFF
15	many	TRBJ2-7	TRBV5-4	TRBD1	TGTGCCAGCAGCTTACCGGGACAGGGTCTCTACGAGCAGTACTTC	CASSLPGQGLYEQYF
15	-	TRBJ2-5	TRBV5-1	-	TGCGCCAACAGCTTGGAACTAGTTCGCCAAGAGACCCAGTACTTC	CANSLELVRQETQYF
13	few	TRBJ1-1	TRBV10-2	-	TGCGCCTACGCGGACAGCGAGAACACTGAAGCTTTCTTT	CAYADSENTEAFF
13	few	TRBJ2-7	TRBV12-3/TRBV12-4	-	TGTGCCAGCAGACCAACAGGTATCAACGAGCAGTACTTC	CASRPTGINEQYF
12	few	TRBJ2-7	TRBV10-3	-	TGTGCCATCAGTGAGTCAGCCTACGAGCAGTACTTC	CAISESAYEQYF
15	many	TRBJ2-3	TRBV5-6	-	TGTGCCAGCAGCTCGGGAACGGACCCAACAGATACGCAGTATTTT	CASSSGTDPTDTQYF
14	few	TRBJ2-3	TRBV7-6	-	TGTGCCAGCAGCTTAAGCAGGGACTGGGATACGCAGTATTTT	CASSLSRDWDTQYF
12	few	TRBJ1-1	TRBV12-3/TRBV12-4	-	TGTGCCAGCAGTTTATGGGACACTGAAGCTTTCTTT	CASSLWDTEAFF
14	-	TRBJ1-6	TRBV7-3	TRBD1	TGTGCCAGCAGCCCGACAGGGGGCTCGTCACCCCTCCACTTT	CASSPTGGSSPLHF
13	many	TRBJ1-6	TRBV30	-	TGTGCCTGGAGTAGAGAGGAGAATTCACCCCTCCACTTT	CAWSREENSPLHF
15	-	TRBJ2-3	TRBV7-2	TRBD1	TGTGCCAGCAGCTTGACAGGGGTCAGCACAGATACGCAGTATTTT	CASSLTGVSTDTQYF
12	many	TRBJ2-3	TRBV6-5	-	TGTGCCATCCGGACAGCCGCAGATACGCAGTATTTT	CAIRTAADTQYF
15	-	TRBJ1-4	TRBV20-1	-	TGCAGTGCTAGAGATAGCAGGGGACGGAATGAAAAACTGTTTTTT	CSARDSRGRNEKLFF
13	-	TRBJ2-5	TRBV11-2	TRBD1	TGTGCCAGCGGACAGGGGCTGTGGGAGACCCAGTACTTC	CASGQGLWETQYF
16	many	TRBJ2-2	TRBV5-1	-	TGCGCCAGCAGCTTGGCCTGGGCCCTTAACACCGGGGAGCTGTTTTTT	CASSLAWALNTGELFF
14	-	TRBJ2-5	TRBV7-9	TRBD1	TGTGCCAGCAGCCAGGACAGGCGCCAAGAGACCCAGTACTTC	CASSQDRRQETQYF
14	many	TRBJ2-2	TRBV29-1	TRBD1	TGCAGCGCATCGACAGGGGCCGACACCGGGGAGCTGTTTTTT	CSASTGADTGELFF
14	-	TRBJ1-1	TRBV19	-	TGTGCCAGTAGTCTAAGGGGAAAGAACACTGAAGCTTTCTTT	CASSLRGKNTEAFF
15	-	TRBJ2-2	TRBV10-3	-	TGTGCCATCAGACGGGACTCTCAAAACACCGGGGAGCTGTTTTTT	CAIRRDSQNTGELFF